The clone carrying this T cell receptor beta chain was found many times. As yet, its antigen is unknown. The germline CDR1 and CDR2 sequences are DFQATT and SNEGSKA (reference sequence). V was clipped by 1 base and J by 0 bases, with 10 bases between them. CDR3 length: 15 residues. The data derive from a study of T cells in Graves' hyperthyroidism and ophthalmopathy. Study-level findings and limits: The majority of expanded thyroid clonotypes above 0.001 also appeared in blood.

The CDR3 regions of TCR beta were amplified from RNA transcripts. The primer set for the first-round RT-PCR of the TCR CDR3 was HTBI. TCRdb re-called the multiplex PCR reads with MiXCR, one entry per CDR3 protein. The sample consists of about 250,000 distinct CDR3 sequences, approximately 14% of them appearing once. Hyperthyroidism, newly diagnosed and lasting under 2 months, affected patients aged 18 to 65. Uncontrolled infection, other autoimmune disease, pregnancy or lactation disqualified patients from enrolment. It was 10 ml of fresh peripheral blood that supplied the PBMCs. Sequenced material: blood. This chain connects TRBV20-1 to TRBJ1-3; perhaps TRBD1 as D (5 bases). This clonotype originated in a woman aged 50 to 60 with Graves' hyperthyroidism that later progressed to Graves' ophthalmopathy. The CDR3 DNA is TGCAGTGCTAGAGCGGCAGGGCGCTCTGGAAACACCATATATTTT. Residues: CSARAAGRSGNTIYF.